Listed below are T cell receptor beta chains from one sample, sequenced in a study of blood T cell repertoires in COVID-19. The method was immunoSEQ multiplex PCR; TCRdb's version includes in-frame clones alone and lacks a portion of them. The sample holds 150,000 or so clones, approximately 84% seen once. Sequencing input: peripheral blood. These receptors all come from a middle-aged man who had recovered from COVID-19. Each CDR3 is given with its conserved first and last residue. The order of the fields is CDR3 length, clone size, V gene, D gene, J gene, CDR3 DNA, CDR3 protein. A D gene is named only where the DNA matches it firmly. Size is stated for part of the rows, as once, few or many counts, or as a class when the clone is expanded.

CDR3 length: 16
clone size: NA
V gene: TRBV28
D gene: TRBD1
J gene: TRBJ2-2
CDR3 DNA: TGTGCCAGCAGTCCGTCCAGGGGGCGGAACACCGGGGAGCTGTTTTTT
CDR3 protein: CASSPSRGRNTGELFF

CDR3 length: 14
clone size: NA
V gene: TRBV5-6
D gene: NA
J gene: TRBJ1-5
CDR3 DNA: TGTGCCAGCAGCTTACGGGGTGGCAATCAGCCCCAGCATTTT
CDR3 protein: CASSLRGGNQPQHF

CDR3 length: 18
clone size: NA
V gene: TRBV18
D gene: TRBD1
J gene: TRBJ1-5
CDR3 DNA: TGTGCCAGCTCACCGCCGGGACAGGCCATCAATAGCAATCAGCCCCAGCATTTT
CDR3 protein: CASSPPGQAINSNQPQHF

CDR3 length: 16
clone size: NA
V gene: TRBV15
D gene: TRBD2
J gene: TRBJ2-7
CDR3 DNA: TGTGCCACCAGCAGAGAAAGGGGGACTAGAGCCTACGAGCAGTACTTC
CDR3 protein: CATSRERGTRAYEQYF

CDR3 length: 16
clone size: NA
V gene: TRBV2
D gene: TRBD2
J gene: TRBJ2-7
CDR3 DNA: TGTGCCAGCAGTCCCGGACTAGCGGGGGGGCTCGGCGAGCAGTACTTC
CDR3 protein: CASSPGLAGGLGEQYF

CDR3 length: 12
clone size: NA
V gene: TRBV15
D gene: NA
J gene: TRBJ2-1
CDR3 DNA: TGTGCCACCAGCCCCCAATACAATGAGCAGTTCTTC
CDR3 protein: CATSPQYNEQFF

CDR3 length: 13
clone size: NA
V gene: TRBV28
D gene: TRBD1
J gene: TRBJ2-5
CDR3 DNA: TGTGCCAGCAGTAGGGGGCGTAAAGAGACCCAGTACTTC
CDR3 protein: CASSRGRKETQYF

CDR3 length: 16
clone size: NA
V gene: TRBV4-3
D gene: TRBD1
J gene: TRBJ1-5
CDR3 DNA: TGCGCCAGCAGCCAAGATAGGGGGACAGGGTCGGAGCCCCAGCATTTT
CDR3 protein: CASSQDRGTGSEPQHF

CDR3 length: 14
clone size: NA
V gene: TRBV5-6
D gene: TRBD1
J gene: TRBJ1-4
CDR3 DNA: TGTGCCAGCAGTCAGGACAGGGGCAGTGAAAAACTGTTTTTT
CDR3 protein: CASSQDRGSEKLFF

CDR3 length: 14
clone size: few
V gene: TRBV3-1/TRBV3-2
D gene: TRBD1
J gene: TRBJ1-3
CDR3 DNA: TGTGCCAGCAGCCAGGGGACAGCTGGAAACACCATATATTTT
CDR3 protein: CASSQGTAGNTIYF

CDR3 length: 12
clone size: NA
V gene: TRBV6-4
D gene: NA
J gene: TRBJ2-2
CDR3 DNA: TGTGCCACCCGGACATTACACGGGGAGCTGTTTTTT
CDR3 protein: CATRTLHGELFF

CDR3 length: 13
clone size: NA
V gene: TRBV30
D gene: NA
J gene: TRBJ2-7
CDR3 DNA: TGTGCCTGGAGTCCAGGGGCGGTGGGCGAGCAGTACTTC
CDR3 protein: CAWSPGAVGEQYF

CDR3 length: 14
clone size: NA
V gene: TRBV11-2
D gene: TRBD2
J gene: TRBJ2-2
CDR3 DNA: TGTGCCACCGGGCTAGCGGGAGTCATCGGGGAGCTGTTTTTT
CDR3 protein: CATGLAGVIGELFF

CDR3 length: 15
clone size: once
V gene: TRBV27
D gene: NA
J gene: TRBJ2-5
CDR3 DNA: TGTGCCAGCAGCCACTTGGGAGATCGGCAAGAGACCCAGTACTTC
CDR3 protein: CASSHLGDRQETQYF

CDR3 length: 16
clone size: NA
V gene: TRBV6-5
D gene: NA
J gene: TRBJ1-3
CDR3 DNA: TGTGCCAGCAGTTACGGAACACAGAGCTCTGGAAACACCATATATTTT
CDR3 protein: CASSYGTQSSGNTIYF

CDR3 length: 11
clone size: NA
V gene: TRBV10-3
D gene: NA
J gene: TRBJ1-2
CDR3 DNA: TGTGCCATCAGTGATGCGGGAGGCTACACCTTC
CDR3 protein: CAISDAGGYTF

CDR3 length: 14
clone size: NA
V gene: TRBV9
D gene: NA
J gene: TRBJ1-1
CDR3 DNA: TGTGCCAGCAGCCCCAGGTACCCGAACACTGAAGCTTTCTTT
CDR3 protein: CASSPRYPNTEAFF